This T cell receptor (beta chain) was sequenced during a study of blood T cells in healthy people across ages. Using a J-beta primer mix together with a sample-barcoded 5' primer, a second PCR was run for about 6 to 11 cycles. TCRdb redid the calling of the 5' RACE reads with MiXCR, one entry per CDR3 protein. The sample includes roughly 800,000 distinct CDR3 sequences, around 34% of them seen just once. Trimming cost V 5 bases and J 6 bases, with 13 bases left between them. The CDR3 spans 14 residues. The V and J genes are TRBV12-3 or TRBV12-4 and TRBJ2-2, with D possibly being TRBD2 (7 bases). The sequence derives from a man in his late teens or twenties in good health. Sequenced sample: blood. CDR3 DNA sequence: TGTGCCAGCAGTGTGGGAGGGGGACCCGGGGAGCTGTTTTTT. Protein sequence: CASSVGGGPGELFF.